The present TCR beta chain was sequenced within a study of T cells after posttransplantation cyclophosphamide. General study findings and limits: Donor CD8+ memory clones often dominated recipient blood repertoires at later times. After PTCy, TRB diversity resembled that of CNI/methotrexate controls.

This table comes from immunoSEQ multiplex PCR, and its TCRdb copy is limited to in-frame clones, with some not included. The sample shows roughly 20,000 clones, about 90% of them seen only once. Treatment was busulfan-fludarabine conditioning, a marrow graft, and cyclophosphamide on days +3 and +4. This clone was counted a single time. The antigen remains unidentified. Germline V lookup: CDR1 SQVTM, CDR2 ANQGSEA. V lost 3 bases to trimming and J lost 0 bases, with 8 bases between them. The CDR3 is 13 residues long. The chain couples TRBV29-1 to TRBJ2-5; D uncertain. Here the sequenced sample was PBMCs, taken after allogeneic stem cell transplant with posttransplant cyclophosphamide. The sequence was obtained from a female patient aged 35-55 years who received an allogeneic stem cell transplant from a related donor, was CMV-positive, and had no GVHD. Some of the T cells may derive from the graft donor. As DNA, the CDR3 is TGCAGCGTTGATGCCAGGTACCAAGAGACCCAGTACTTC. Amino acid sequence: CSVDARYQETQYF.